A single sample gave rise to the 7 T cell receptor beta chains below, sequenced in a study of post-analysis software for immune sequencing data (dated by TCRdb to the mid-2010s). The library was obtained by PCR. The sequencer listed for this sample is Illumina HiSeq 2500. Unique molecular identifiers were incorporated into TCR beta cDNA libraries to reduce PCR and sequencing biases. TCRdb redid the processing of the public reads, applying fastp at Q25 and MiXCR, and retained in-frame beta chains. Identical CDR3 proteins give one entry, which carries the most common genes and DNA. The table for this sample lists 740,000 or so distinct CDR3 sequences; approximately 53% of them were counted only once. The ten largest clones represent 4% to 5.5% of the sample. Paper-wide results and their limitations: Patients showed significantly higher frequencies than controls for a handful of TRBV segments, among them TRBV5-6, TRBV5-1 and TRBV20-1.

No antigen is known for these receptors. What was sequenced was blood. These TCRs come from a girl between 10 and 17 years old with multiple sclerosis.

This clonotype was seen a few times. CDR3 in amino acids: CASKTGLQETQYF. CDR3 nucleotides: TGTGCCAGCAAGACAGGGCTTCAAGAGACCCAGTACTTC. The chain has TRBV7-2 and TRBJ2-5, with TRBD1 matching 7 bases. V lost 7 bases, J lost 2 bases, and 4 bases stayed unmatched. CDR3 size: 13 residues. Germline CDR1 is SGHTA and CDR2 is FQGNSA.

The rearrangement uses TRBV11-3 and TRBJ2-5, with TRBD1 as a possible D gene (5 bases). TRBJ2-7 explains the end of the DNA better; the J call may be wrong. CDR1 is SGHNT and CDR2 is YENEEA in the germline V gene. The CDR3 runs to 16 residues. CDR3 residues: CASSLTVGAIQVEQYF. For the CDR3, the DNA is TGTGCCAGCAGCTTAACTGTAGGGGCCATACAGGTCGAGCAGTACTTC.

The V gene is TRBV5-1, the J gene TRBJ2-1; 11 bases map to TRBD2. J lost 0 bases, V lost 4 bases, and 12 bases had no gene match. The CDR3 runs to 19 residues. Germline lookup yields CDR1 SGHRS and CDR2 YFSETQ. CDR3 protein: CASSQQTSGTASSYNEQFF. CDR3 bases: TGCGCCAGCAGCCAACAGACTAGCGGGACGGCCAGCTCCTACAATGAGCAGTTCTTC.

The chain carries TRBV25-1 and TRBJ2-5; the match to TRBD1 covers 8 bases. The V gene's germline CDR1 is MGHDK and CDR2 SYGVNS. J gave up 5 bases and V 5 bases, and 7 bases lay outside the gene matches. The CDR3 is 14 residues long. CDR3 residues: CASSTGGSWETQYF. The CDR3 DNA sequence: TGTGCCAGCAGTACAGGGGGGAGTTGGGAGACCCAGTACTTC.

V usage is TRBV28 and J usage is TRBJ2-5; TRBD2 might be the D (5 bases). The CDR3 has 14 amino acids. The germline V gene encodes CDR1 MDHEN and CDR2 SYDVKM. With 6 bases removed from V and 1 base from J, the gap between germline ends came to 12 bases. The CDR3 is CASSLLVFQETQYF. The DNA of the CDR3 is TGTGCCAGCAGCCTACTAGTTTTCCAAGAGACCCAGTACTTC.

The rearrangement links TRBV6-1 to TRBJ2-5, with D possibly matching TRBD1 (6 bases). The germline V gene has CDR1 MNHNS and CDR2 SASEGT. The V end lost 7 bases, the J end lost 3 bases, and 12 bases lay between the germline ends. The CDR3 covers 13 residues. The CDR3 loop is CASTDRPEETQYF. The CDR3, as DNA: TGTGCCAGCACGGACAGACCCGAAGAGACCCAGTACTTC.

The V and J genes are TRBV4-2 and TRBJ2-7; 7 bases fit TRBD2. Germline V lookup: CDR1 LGHNA, CDR2 YNFKEQ. Unmatched junction bases numbered 15, after V lost 3 bases and J lost 7 bases. The CDR3 is 16 amino acids. CDR3 protein: CASSQHRDYSYNEQYF. The CDR3 bases are TGTGCCAGCAGCCAGCACCGGGACTATTCCTACAATGAGCAGTACTTC.